The present T cell receptor beta chain was sequenced within a study of T-cell memory formation after mild COVID-19. Germline CDR1 and CDR2: MNHEY and SVGAGI. The CDR3 contains 13 residues. Deletions cut 2 bases from V and 2 bases from J, with 7 bases between. TCRdb re-derived calls from the 5' RACE reads in MiXCR, one entry per CDR3 protein. Of hundreds of thousands of distinct CDR3 sequences in the sample, 20% were seen once. The sample taken for sequencing was PBMCs or a T cell subset sorted from them (not recorded which). The receptor was derived from an adult woman who had mild COVID-19 (a few samples of this study predate the infection). Cell type and time point are not known. This chain links TRBV6-5 with TRBJ2-7; TRBD1 is a possible D gene (5 bases). The chain's CDR3 is CASSYGRAYEQYF. CDR3 DNA: TGTGCCAGCAGTTACGGCAGGGCCTACGAGCAGTACTTC.